The table lists the clone carrying this T cell receptor (beta chain) with many counts. This sample is drawn from a study of T cells in Graves' hyperthyroidism and ophthalmopathy. Patients having uncontrolled infection, another autoimmune disease, pregnancy or lactation were not included. TCR beta CDR3 sequences were amplified from RNA transcripts. First-round RT-PCR with HTBI primers amplified the TCR CDR3 region. TCRdb re-called the multiplex PCR reads with MiXCR, one entry per CDR3 protein. There are around 600,000 distinct CDR3 sequences in the sample; approximately 14% occur only once, and 6.5% to 9% lies in the top ten. The sample was blood. This receptor was taken from a woman aged 18-30 years with Graves' ophthalmopathy.

The chain's CDR3 is CASSPPGQGAGTEAFF. The DNA of the CDR3 is TGTGCCAGCTCACCACCGGGACAGGGGGCGGGGACTGAAGCTTTCTTT. The rearrangement joins TRBV18 to TRBJ1-1; TRBD1 agrees at 12 bases. V shed 0 bases, J shed 5 bases, and the junction held 4 bases outside the gene matches. The CDR3 spans 16 residues. The V gene's germline CDR1 is KGHSH and CDR2 LQKENI.